This passage covers 32 T cell receptor beta chains from one sample sequenced in a study of blood T cells in healthy people across ages. A second PCR, run for about 7 to 11 cycles, used a sample-barcoded 5' primer plus a J-beta primer mix. TCRdb re-derived calls from the 5' RACE reads in MiXCR, one entry per CDR3 protein. Of some 1.6 million distinct CDR3 sequences listed, almost 35% are singletons. The sample consisted of blood. The receptor set was obtained from a woman aged 25-40 years in good health.

There are a few counts of this clonotype. This chain uses TRBV6-1 with TRBJ2-3; D could derive from TRBD1 or TRBD2 (5 bases each). This CDR3 comprises 12 residues. V lost 7 bases, J lost 3 bases, and 8 bases lay in between. Germline CDR1 reads MNHNS; CDR2 reads SASEGT. DNA of the CDR3: TGTGCCAGCATGGGGGTGACAGATACGCAGTATTTT. Protein sequence: CASMGVTDTQYF.

This clonotype came up a few times. The chain recombines TRBV13 with TRBJ2-7; TRBD2 is a possible D gene (6 bases). Germline values: CDR1 PRHDT, CDR2 FYEKMQ (reference sequence). The V end was cut by 2 bases, the J end by 3 bases, with 11 bases between. The CDR3 is made up of 14 amino acids. Written as DNA, the CDR3 is TGTGCCAGCAGCTTAAGGGAGGACCACTACGAGCAGTACTTC. Protein sequence: CASSLREDHYEQYF.

The chain is built from TRBV20-1 and TRBJ2-1; D is perhaps TRBD2 (6 bases). Trimming removed 7 bases at V and 0 bases at J, with 13 bases between. The CDR3 is 14 amino acids. The V gene's germline CDR1 is DFQATT and CDR2 SNEGSKA (reference sequence). The CDR3 protein is CSGRASSSYNEQFF. As DNA, the CDR3 is TGCAGTGGGAGGGCTAGCTCCTCCTACAATGAGCAGTTCTTC.

The chain has TRBV12-3 or TRBV12-4 and TRBJ2-7; 14 bases are a match to TRBD2. V dropped 6 bases and J dropped 3; count of bases not matched to a gene: 10. The CDR3 sequence is 17 residues long. The DNA for the CDR3 is TGTGCCAGCAGCACCGCCCGAGGACTAGCGGGGGGCTACGAGCAGTACTTC. It codes for CASSTARGLAGGYEQYF.

CDR3 coding DNA: TGTGCCAGCAGTCCACAGGGGGCGAGGGGAGAGCAGTACTTC. Protein sequence: CASSPQGARGEQYF. This chain joins TRBV7-9 and TRBJ2-5; the match to TRBD1 covers 9 bases. With 6 bases clipped from V and 11 bases from J, the junction kept 13 bases outside the gene matches. The germline V gene has CDR1 SEHNR and CDR2 FQNEAQ (reference sequence). This CDR3 spans 14 amino acids.

This clonotype has just a few counts. The chain combines TRBV4-1 with TRBJ2-7; possibly TRBD1 for D (5 bases). The germline V and J ends were trimmed by 2 bases and 0 bases, with 11 bases remaining between them. Germline lookup yields CDR1 MGHRA and CDR2 YSYEKL. The CDR3 has 15 amino acids. CDR3 sequence: CASSQRQLSSYEQYF. DNA for the CDR3: TGCGCCAGCAGCCAACGACAGCTGAGCTCCTACGAGCAGTACTTC.

The chain is built from TRBV29-1 and TRBJ1-5; D is unclear. This CDR3 spans 13 amino acids. Deletions cut 6 bases from V and 2 bases from J, with 11 bases between. Germline CDR1 and CDR2: SQVTM and ANQGSEA. This CDR3 reads CSVWEGGNQPQHF. As DNA, the CDR3 is TGCAGCGTATGGGAGGGCGGCAATCAGCCCCAGCATTTT.

This clonotype came up many times. The rearrangement links TRBV29-1 to TRBJ2-5; perhaps TRBD2 as D (5 bases). This CDR3 is 13 amino acids long. V dropped 3 bases and J dropped 3 bases, with 11 bases sitting between them. CDR1 is SQVTM and CDR2 is ANQGSEA in the germline V gene. CDR3: CSVEVQREETQYF. The CDR3 coding sequence is TGCAGCGTTGAGGTCCAGAGGGAAGAGACCCAGTACTTC. Together with reference TRBV29-1 and TRBJ2-5, the CDR3 gives the full variable domain: SAVISQKPSRDICQRGTSLTIQCQVDSQVTMMFWYRQQPGQSLTLIATANQGSEATYESGFVIDKFPISRPNLTFSTLTVSNMSPEDSSIYLCSVEVQREETQYFGPGTRLLVL.

The chain uses TRBV6-1 and TRBJ2-1, with D possibly being TRBD2 (6 bases). The V end was cut by 7 bases, the J end by 5 bases, with 18 bases between. Germline V gene sequence: CDR1 MNHNS, CDR2 SASEGT. The CDR3 spans 15 residues. CDR3 loop: CASKGLATRNNEQFF. The CDR3 region has the DNA TGTGCCAGCAAGGGTCTAGCGACTCGAAACAATGAGCAGTTCTTC.

V usage is TRBV5-1 and J usage is TRBJ2-1; 13 nucleotides match TRBD2. CDR1 is SGHRS, CDR2 YFSETQ, per germline. CDR3 length equals 15 residues. V lost 2 bases, J lost 7 bases, and 3 bases stayed unmatched. Written as DNA, the CDR3 is TGCGCCAGCAGCTTCACGACTAGCGGGGGGAATGAGCAGTTCTTC. It specifies CASSFTTSGGNEQFF.

This clonotype was recorded many times. The chain couples TRBV27 to TRBJ2-1; a weak D match, TRBD2 (5 bases). The CDR3 length is 13 residues. Germline V gives CDR1 MNHEY, CDR2 SMNVEV (reference sequence). V shed 8 bases and J shed 11 bases, with 19 bases lying between them. The CDR3 bases are TGTGCCAGCGGGGTATCGAGGGTTGTAAAGCAGTTCTTC. Amino acid sequence: CASGVSRVVKQFF.

The chain combines TRBV19 with TRBJ2-1; D unresolved. V shed 6 bases and J shed 10 bases, with 13 bases lying between them. There are 12 residues in the CDR3. The germline V gene has CDR1 LNHDA and CDR2 SQIVND (reference sequence). The CDR3 DNA sequence: TGTGCCAGTAGCCCTCCGACGAAGGAGCAGTTCTTC. This codes for CASSPPTKEQFF.

This clonotype was observed a few times. This chain links TRBV2 with TRBJ2-1, with 11 nucleotides matching TRBD2. This CDR3 is built from 15 residues. CDR1 and CDR2 from the germline V gene are SNHLY and FYNNEI. The junction had 5 bases not matched to a gene; V was cut back by 5 bases and J by 5 bases. The CDR3 loop reads CASSLTSGANNEQFF. The CDR3 nucleotides read TGTGCCAGCAGTCTGACTAGCGGGGCTAACAATGAGCAGTTCTTC.

In this sample, this clonotype turned up a few times. The chain couples TRBV13 to TRBJ2-5; TRBD1 agrees at 10 bases. This CDR3 region has 17 residues. After removal of 4 bases from V and 5 bases from J, the junction contained 13 bases not matched to a gene. Germline V CDR1 and CDR2: PRHDT, FYEKMQ (reference sequence). The CDR3 region has the DNA TGTGCCAGCAGCTCCACCGGGACAGGGGAACAGATGGAGACCCAGTACTTC. As protein: CASSSTGTGEQMETQYF. The full variable domain, completed using reference TRBV13 and TRBJ2-5, is AAGVIQSPRHLIKEKRETATLKCYPIPRHDTVYWYQQGPGQDPQFLISFYEKMQSDKGSIPDRFSAQQFSDYHSELNMSSLELGDSALYFCASSSTGTGEQMETQYFGPGTRLLVL.

In its sample, this clonotype was seen many times. This CDR3 reads CASSPGLNYEQYF. As DNA, the CDR3 is TGTGCCAGCAGTCCAGGACTGAACTACGAGCAGTACTTC. The V call is TRBV27, the J call TRBJ2-7; D is perhaps TRBD2 (5 bases). Germline V gene lookup returns CDR1 MNHEY and CDR2 SMNVEV (reference sequence). Trimming shortened V by 5 bases and J by 3 bases, and 11 bases separated the two germline ends. The CDR3 runs 13 residues.

V and J are TRBV7-7 and TRBJ2-5; D is ambiguous. Germline V gives CDR1 SSHAT, CDR2 FNYEAQ (reference sequence). This CDR3 contains 13 residues. V lost 1 base, J lost 10 bases, and 13 bases lay in between. CDR3 loop: CASSLDRQASQYF. The CDR3 DNA reads TGTGCCAGCAGCTTAGACCGGCAGGCCAGCCAGTACTTC.

The chain joins TRBV7-9 to TRBJ2-3, with 7 bases aligning to TRBD1. This CDR3 spans 15 amino acids. V dropped 0 bases and J dropped 3; count of bases not matched to a gene: 3. Per germline, CDR1 SEHNR and CDR2 FQNEAQ (reference sequence). The CDR3 loop reads CASSLAQGTTDTQYF. The DNA of the CDR3 is TGTGCCAGCAGCTTAGCACAGGGGACAACAGATACGCAGTATTTT.

This clonotype was detected a few times. CDR3 nucleotides: TGTGCCAGCAGCGTCGACAGGGGGGGGAACTATGGCTACACCTTC. This gives the protein CASSVDRGGNYGYTF. J is TRBJ1-2 and V is TRBV9; 9 positions match TRBD1. V was pared by 2 bases and J by 2 bases, with 4 bases of the junction left unmatched. Per germline, CDR1 SGDLS and CDR2 YYNGEE. This CDR3 region has 15 residues.

This clonotype has at least ten counts. V usage is TRBV7-2 and J usage is TRBJ2-3, with D perhaps TRBD1 (6 bases). The CDR3 loop spans 17 amino acids. Per germline, CDR1 SGHTA and CDR2 FQGNSA. V was trimmed by 3 bases and J by 1 base, leaving 17 bases between them. CDR3 residues: CASSFEAPGHRTDTQYF. The CDR3 DNA is TGTGCCAGCAGCTTTGAAGCCCCGGGACACCGCACAGATACGCAGTATTTT.

There are a few counts of this clonotype. The CDR3 nucleotides are TGTGCCAGCGGGGCCCCTGGGGACAGGGTGGGAGTCGGGCAGTACTTC. Its protein product is CASGAPGDRVGVGQYF. The rearrangement links TRBV28 to TRBJ2-5; 9 positions match TRBD1. V dropped 8 bases and J dropped 11; count of bases not matched to a gene: 21. Germline values: CDR1 MDHEN, CDR2 SYDVKM. The CDR3 spans 16 residues. The full variable domain, completed using reference TRBV28 and TRBJ2-5, is DVKVTQSSRYLVKRTGEKVFLECVQDMDHENMFWYRQDPGLGLRLIYFSYDVKMKEKGDIPEGYSVSREKKERFSLILESASTNQTSMYLCASGAPGDRVGVGQYFGPGTRLLVL.

Regarding this clonotype: A much larger clone lies a single base off, so this may be a read error. The chain joins TRBV20-1 to TRBJ2-1; D is uncertain. The CDR3 is 11 amino acids. V lost 6 bases to trimming and J lost 11 bases, with 14 bases between them. Germline CDR1 and CDR2: DFQATT and SNEGSKA (reference sequence). The DNA for the CDR3 is TGCAGTGCCCCCTCTAGAGCGCAGCAGTTCTTC. Its protein product is CSAPSRAQQFF.

This CDR3 reads CASSYMGDKQFF. In DNA form, the CDR3 reads TGTGCCAGCAGTTACATGGGGGATAAGCAGTTCTTC. The chain has TRBV6-2 or TRBV6-3 and TRBJ2-1, with D possibly being TRBD1 or TRBD2 (5 bases each). CDR3 length: 12 amino acids. Germline V gives CDR1 MNHEY, CDR2 SVGEGT. Trimming cost V 2 bases and J 11 bases, with 10 bases left between them.

The V call is TRBV11-2, the J call TRBJ2-1; D is undetermined. CDR1 is SGHAT, CDR2 FQNNGV, per germline. The CDR3 is made up of 14 amino acids. V lost 5 bases, J lost 9 bases, and 17 bases lay in between. CDR3 in amino acids: CASSPQLGMTEQFF. The CDR3 nucleotides are TGTGCCAGCAGCCCTCAGTTGGGGATGACTGAGCAGTTCTTC. Filled out from reference TRBV11-2 and TRBJ2-1, the complete variable domain reads EAGVAQSPRYKIIEKRQSVAFWCNPISGHATLYWYQQILGQGPKLLIQFQNNGVVDDSQLPKDRFSAERLKGVDSTLKIQPAKLEDSAVYLCASSPQLGMTEQFFGPGTRLTVL.

This clonotype was detected only a few times. The V gene is TRBV20-1, the J gene TRBJ2-3; possible D gene TRBD1, 6 bases. Germline V lookup: CDR1 DFQATT, CDR2 SNEGSKA (reference sequence). V lost 5 bases to trimming and J lost 6 bases, with 12 bases between them. CDR3 length equals 12 residues. The CDR3 coding sequence is TGCAGTGCTGCCAAAACAGGGGATACGCAGTATTTT. This encodes CSAAKTGDTQYF.

This clonotype was detected only a few times. V gene TRBV9 combines with J gene TRBJ2-5, with TRBD2 matching over 8 bases. The CDR3 has 14 residues. CDR1 is SGDLS, CDR2 YYNGEE, per germline. With 3 bases clipped from V and 3 bases from J, the junction kept 4 bases outside the gene matches. The CDR3 bases are TGTGCCAGCAGCGGGACTAGCACCGAAGAGACCCAGTACTTC. It is translated as CASSGTSTEETQYF.

CDR3 amino acids: CASSQVVGRLGEGGKTQYF. DNA of the CDR3: TGCGCCAGCAGCCAAGTAGTCGGCAGACTGGGCGAGGGCGGGAAGACCCAGTACTTC. The chain employs TRBV4-1 and TRBJ2-5; a possible D gene is TRBD2 (6 bases). The V end lost 1 base, the J end lost 6 bases, and 27 bases lay between the germline ends. This CDR3 has 19 residues. CDR1 is MGHRA and CDR2 is YSYEKL in the germline V gene.

There are a few counts of this clonotype. With a much larger clone just one base away, this may be a read error. CDR3 nucleotides: TGTGCCAGCAGCCCGATAGGGAACACTGAAGCTTTCTTT. It translates to CASSPIGNTEAFF. The chain is built from TRBV3-1 and TRBJ1-1; D remains ambiguous. Trimming cost V 4 bases and J 1 base, with 7 bases left between them. The germline gives CDR1 LGHDT, CDR2 YNNKEL (reference sequence). The CDR3 is 13 amino acids.

A word on this clonotype: Since a much larger clone is just one base distant, this may be a read error. This chain connects TRBV20-1 to TRBJ1-5; 8 bases map to TRBD1. CDR1 and CDR2 (germline): DFQATT, SNEGSKA (reference sequence). This CDR3 contains 14 residues. Germline trimming cut 1 base from V and 9 bases from J; bases unmatched to any gene: 8. CDR3 region: CSARGTGSGRPQHF. The CDR3 DNA reads TGCAGTGCTAGAGGGACAGGGTCGGGTCGGCCCCAGCATTTT.

This clonotype has a single count. V and J are TRBV20-1 and TRBJ1-2; a weak D match, TRBD1 (6 bases). Germline CDR1 is DFQATT and CDR2 is SNEGSKA (reference sequence). The CDR3 is made up of 15 amino acids. The V end was cut by 2 bases, the J end by 8 bases, with 21 bases between. The CDR3 sequence is CSARTPGHRMEGYTF. Written as DNA, the CDR3 is TGCAGTGCTAGAACTCCGGGACATCGCATGGAGGGCTACACCTTC.

This clonotype was detected many times. J is TRBJ1-5 and V is TRBV20-1, with TRBD1 matching 7 bases. Per germline, CDR1 DFQATT and CDR2 SNEGSKA (reference sequence). This CDR3 spans 15 amino acids. With 5 bases clipped from V and 6 bases from J, the junction kept 13 bases outside the gene matches. CDR3 sequence (DNA): TGCAGTGCTGAAACAAGACAGGGAAGGGGTCAGCCCCAGCATTTT. Its protein product is CSAETRQGRGQPQHF.

This clonotype has more than one count but fewer than ten. The V call is TRBV10-3, the J call TRBJ2-2, with 7 positions matching TRBD2. In germline, CDR1 is ENHRY, CDR2 SYGVKD. Trimming removed 0 bases from V and 0 bases from J; junction bases left unmatched: 7. The CDR3 loop spans 18 amino acids. The CDR3 sequence: CAISESLASGANTGELFF. For the CDR3, the DNA is TGTGCCATCAGTGAGTCTTTGGCTAGCGGAGCGAACACCGGGGAGCTGTTTTTT.

This clonotype was counted only a few times. V usage is TRBV11-2 and J usage is TRBJ2-5; 11 positions agree with TRBD1. Germline loops: CDR1 SGHAT, CDR2 FQNNGV. This CDR3 comprises 17 residues. V shed 0 bases, J shed 2 bases, and the junction held 5 bases outside the gene matches. CDR3 region: CASSLDWGQGVQETQYF. The CDR3 DNA sequence: TGTGCCAGCAGCTTAGATTGGGGACAGGGGGTACAAGAGACCCAGTACTTC.